This T cell receptor (beta chain) was captured by sequencing in a study of molecular identifiers for immune sequencing clone quantification. About the research overall: Four of five RNA aliquots from approximately 20,000 or 100,000 naive CD8 T cells were sequenced.

Many counts were recorded for this clonotype. Its specificity is unknown. With 5 bases removed from V and 2 bases from J, the gap between germline ends came to 10 bases. Per germline, CDR1 SQVTM and CDR2 ANQGSEA. The CDR3 runs 13 residues. Whole-study results and caveats: Clones of above 20 RNA copies carried over 98% of effector molecules; in naive cells they carried under 1%. Spike-in Jurkat TCR RNA from a single cell reportedly registered among around 1 million naive cells.

TCRdb reanalysed the PCR reads using MiXCR and keeps one entry per CDR3 protein. Of 550,000 to 750,000 distinct CDR3 sequences listed, 20% are singletons. This receptor was obtained from a human donor in good health. Some libraries in this study had Jurkat cell RNA spiked in. Sequencing was carried out using naive CD8+ T cells from blood, with Jurkat cell RNA spiked in. Subset indicated: FACS-sorted CD8+CD4-CCR7+CD45RA+ naive T cells. This sequence joins TRBV29-1 and TRBJ1-5; D gene ambiguous. The DNA of the CDR3 is TGCAGCGTTCATCGGGGTCGCAATCAGCCCCAGCATTTT. It is translated as CSVHRGRNQPQHF.